This T cell receptor beta chain was sequenced for a study of T cell repertoires in cytomegalovirus infection. Study information: Peptides in the study included HLA-C-restricted and HLA-B-restricted CMV epitopes.

About this clonotype: Its antigen is not identified.

A single record per CDR3 protein comes from TCRdb applying MiXCR to the reads. The data hold fewer than 1,000,000 distinct CDR3 sequences, with less than 40% observed a single time. The CDR3 consists of 15 residues. V gave up 0 bases and J gave up 10 bases, with 16 bases separating them. CDR1 is PRHDT and CDR2 is FYEKMQ in the germline V gene (reference sequence). The sample consisted of cultured CD8+ T cells from PBMCs, taken from culture after CMV antigen stimulation. The receptor was isolated from a human donor in good health (CMV status not recorded). Some clones in this sample may be carry-over from other donors' samples. The chain links TRBV13 to TRBJ2-1; D gene unclear. CDR3 bases: TGTGCCAGCAGCTTAGGGACCGGCGGCTACCGGGAGCAGTTCTTC. Translated, it gives CASSLGTGGYREQFF.